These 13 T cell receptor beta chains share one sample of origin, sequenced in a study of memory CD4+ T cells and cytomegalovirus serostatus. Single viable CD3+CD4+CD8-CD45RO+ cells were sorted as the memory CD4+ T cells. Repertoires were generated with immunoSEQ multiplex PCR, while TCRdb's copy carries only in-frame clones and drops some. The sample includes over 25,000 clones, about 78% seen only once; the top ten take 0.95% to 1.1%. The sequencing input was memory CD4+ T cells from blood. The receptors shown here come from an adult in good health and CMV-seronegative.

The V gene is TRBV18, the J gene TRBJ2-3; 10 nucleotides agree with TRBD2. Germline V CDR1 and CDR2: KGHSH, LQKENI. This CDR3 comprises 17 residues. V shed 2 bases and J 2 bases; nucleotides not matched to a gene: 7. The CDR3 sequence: CASSPRGLAGDTDTQYF. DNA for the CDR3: TGTGCCAGCTCACCAAGAGGGCTAGCGGGGGACACAGATACGCAGTATTTT.

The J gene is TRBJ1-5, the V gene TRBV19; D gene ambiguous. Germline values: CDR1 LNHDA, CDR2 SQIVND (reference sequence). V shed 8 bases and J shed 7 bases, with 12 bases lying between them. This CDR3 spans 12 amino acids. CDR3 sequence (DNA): TGTGCCAGTCGCCCCAAAGGACAGCCCCAGCATTTT. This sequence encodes CASRPKGQPQHF.

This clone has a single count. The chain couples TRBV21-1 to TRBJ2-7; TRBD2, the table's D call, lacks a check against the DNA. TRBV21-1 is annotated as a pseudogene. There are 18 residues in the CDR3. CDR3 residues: CASSKVFQRRESSYEQYF. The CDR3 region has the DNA TGTGCCAGCAGCAAAGTCTTCCAGAGGCGGGAGAGCTCCTACGAGCAGTACTTC.

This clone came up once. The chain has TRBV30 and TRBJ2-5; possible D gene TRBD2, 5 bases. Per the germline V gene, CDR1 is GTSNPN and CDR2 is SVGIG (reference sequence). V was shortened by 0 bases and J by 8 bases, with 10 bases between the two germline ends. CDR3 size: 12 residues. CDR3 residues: CAWSVEGPTQYF. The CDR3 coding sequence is TGTGCCTGGAGTGTAGAGGGTCCAACCCAGTACTTC.

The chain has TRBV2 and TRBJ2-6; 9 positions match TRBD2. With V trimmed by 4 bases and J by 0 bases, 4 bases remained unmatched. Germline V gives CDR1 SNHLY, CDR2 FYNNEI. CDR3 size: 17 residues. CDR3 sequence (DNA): TGTGCCAGCAGTGTAATAGCGGGGGCCTCTGGGGCCAACGTCCTGACTTTC. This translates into CASSVIAGASGANVLTF. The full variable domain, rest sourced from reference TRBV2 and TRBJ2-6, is EPEVTQTPSHQVTQMGQEVILRCVPISNHLYFYWYRQILGQKVEFLVSFYNNEISEKSEIFDDQFSVERPDGSNFTLKIRSTKLEDSAMYFCASSVIAGASGANVLTFGAGSRLTVL.

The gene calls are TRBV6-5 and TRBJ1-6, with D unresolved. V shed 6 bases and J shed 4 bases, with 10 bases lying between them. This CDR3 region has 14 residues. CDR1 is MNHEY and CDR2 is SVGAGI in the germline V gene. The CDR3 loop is CASRTGIYNSPLHF. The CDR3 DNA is TGTGCCAGCAGAACGGGGATTTATAATTCACCCCTCCACTTT.

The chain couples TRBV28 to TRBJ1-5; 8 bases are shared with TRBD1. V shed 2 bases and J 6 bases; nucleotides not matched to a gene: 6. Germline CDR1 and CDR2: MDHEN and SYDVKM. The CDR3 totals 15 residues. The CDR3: CASSLQGAFGQPQHF. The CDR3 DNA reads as TGTGCCAGCAGTTTACAGGGGGCGTTTGGTCAGCCCCAGCATTTT.

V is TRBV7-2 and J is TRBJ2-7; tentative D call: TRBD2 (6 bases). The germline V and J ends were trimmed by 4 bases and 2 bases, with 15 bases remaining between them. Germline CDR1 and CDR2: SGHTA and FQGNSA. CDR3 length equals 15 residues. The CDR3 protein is CASSSAGRTTYEQYF. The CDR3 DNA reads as TGTGCCAGCAGCTCCGCGGGACGTACCACCTACGAGCAGTACTTC. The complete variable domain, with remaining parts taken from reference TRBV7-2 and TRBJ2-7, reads GAGVSQSPSNKVTEKGKDVELRCDPISGHTALYWYRQSLGQGLEFLIYFQGNSAPDKSGLPSDRFSAERTGGSVSTLTIQRTQQEDSAVYLCASSSAGRTTYEQYFGPGTRLTVT.

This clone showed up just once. This CDR3 is CASSEMGQGSNQPQHF. The CDR3 nucleotides read TGTGCCAGCAGTGAAATGGGGCAGGGCAGCAATCAGCCCCAGCATTTT. V and J are TRBV2 and TRBJ1-5, with a weak D call TRBD1 (5 bases). CDR3 length equals 16 residues. V gave up 2 bases and J gave up 1 base, with 12 bases separating them. CDR1 and CDR2 from the germline V gene are SNHLY and FYNNEI.

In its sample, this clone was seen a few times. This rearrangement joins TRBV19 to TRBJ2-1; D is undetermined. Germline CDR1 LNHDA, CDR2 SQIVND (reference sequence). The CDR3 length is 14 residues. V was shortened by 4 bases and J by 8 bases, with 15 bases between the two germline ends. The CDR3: CASSTQSSGYEQFF. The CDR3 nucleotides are TGTGCCAGTAGTACTCAATCGTCGGGTTATGAGCAGTTCTTC.

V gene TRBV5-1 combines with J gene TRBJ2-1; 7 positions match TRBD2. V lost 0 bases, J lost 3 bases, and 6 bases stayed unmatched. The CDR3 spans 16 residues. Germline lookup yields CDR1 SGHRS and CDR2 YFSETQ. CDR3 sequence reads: CASSLEPGLHYNEQFF. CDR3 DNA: TGCGCCAGCAGCTTGGAACCGGGACTACACTACAATGAGCAGTTCTTC.

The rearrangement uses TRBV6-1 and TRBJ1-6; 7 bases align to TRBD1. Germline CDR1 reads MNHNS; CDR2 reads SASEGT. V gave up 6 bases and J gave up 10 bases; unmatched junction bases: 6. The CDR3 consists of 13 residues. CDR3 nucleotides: TGTGCCAGCAGGGGACAGCAGCGCTCACCCCTCCACTTT. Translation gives CASRGQQRSPLHF.

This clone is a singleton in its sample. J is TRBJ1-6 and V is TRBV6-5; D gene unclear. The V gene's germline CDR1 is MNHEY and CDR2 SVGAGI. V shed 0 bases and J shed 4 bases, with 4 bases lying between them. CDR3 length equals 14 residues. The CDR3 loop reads CASSYSPYNSPLHF. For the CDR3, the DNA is TGTGCCAGCAGTTACTCACCTTATAATTCACCCCTCCACTTT.